The following is a T cell receptor (beta chain) sequence with its context. The CDR3 has 16 residues. The germline V gene has CDR1 LNHDA and CDR2 SQIVND (reference sequence). V gave up 2 bases and J gave up 2 bases; unmatched junction bases: 6. The data were taken from a study of blood T cell repertoires in COVID-19. At the level of the study: Sites across the United States, Italy and Spain contributed samples from acute and convalescent COVID-19. Sources were T cells, B-cell-depleted T cells, or PBMCs; the material itself was cDNA or gDNA.

Clones were sequenced by immunoSEQ multiplex PCR, and TCRdb holds only the in-frame ones, with some missing. The repertoire consists of 150,000 to 200,000 clones, with about 85% occurring once and the leading ten covering 7.5% to 10%. Seattle cases were enrolled at active infection and followed longitudinally. This sequence was found in a woman aged 80 or older with COVID-19, enrolled during active disease. V usage is TRBV19 and J usage is TRBJ2-5, with 9 bases lining up with TRBD2. Sequenced: peripheral blood. The CDR3 sequence is CASSITLAGTQETQYF. The DNA for the CDR3 is TGTGCCAGTAGTATAACCCTAGCGGGAACGCAAGAGACCCAGTACTTC.